Listed below are T cell receptor beta chains from one sample, sequenced in a study of T cell repertoires in cytomegalovirus infection. TCRdb processed the reads anew with MiXCR; each CDR3 protein has one entry. The sample holds around 900,000 distinct CDR3 sequences, 31% seen once. For these receptors, no antigen is known. The starting material was cultured CD8+ T cells from PBMCs, obtained from culture after CMV antigen stimulation. Receptor source: a human donor in good health (CMV status not recorded). Some clones in this sample may be carry-over from other donors' samples. The CDR3 runs from the conserved cysteine through the conserved F or W. A D gene is named only where the DNA matches it firmly. Where a row states a size, it is once, few, many or the class of an expanded clone; other rows omit it.

size	D	J	V	DNA	CDR3
many	TRBD1	TRBJ1-2	TRBV6-1	TGTGCCAGCAGTGAAGTGGGACAGGGATGGAGTGGCTACACCTTC	CASSEVGQGWSGYTF
many	TRBD2	TRBJ2-1	TRBV7-8	TGTGCCAGCAGCTTAAAACTAGCGGGGGATCACAATGAGCAGTTCTTC	CASSLKLAGDHNEQFF
.	.	TRBJ2-6	TRBV11-3	TGTGCCAGCAGCTCCCGTGGCCCCTCTGGGGCCAACGTCCTGACTTTC	CASSSRGPSGANVLTF
few	.	TRBJ1-2	TRBV7-9	TGTGCCAGCAGCTTAAGCCGTAACTATGGCTACACCTTC	CASSLSRNYGYTF
once	TRBD1	TRBJ2-1	TRBV19	TGTGCCAGTAGTCCGTGGACAGGATTTTCCTACAATGAGCAGTTCTTC	CASSPWTGFSYNEQFF
.	.	TRBJ1-3	TRBV7-9	TGTGCCAGCACCTCAACTACAGGGCCATCGATGGGGATTGGAAACACCATATATTTT	CASTSTTGPSMGIGNTIYF
.	.	TRBJ2-6	TRBV27	TGTGCCAGCAGTAATACGGGTTACCTTTCTGGGGCCAACGTCCTGACTTTC	CASSNTGYLSGANVLTF
.	.	TRBJ2-2	TRBV6-6	TGTGCCAGCAGTGGACGACCCGTCACCGGGGAGCTGTTTTTT	CASSGRPVTGELFF
.	TRBD2	TRBJ2-1	TRBV2	TGTGCCAGCAGTGAAAATAGCGGGGGGGTTGAGCAGTTCTTC	CASSENSGGVEQFF
.	.	TRBJ2-1	TRBV7-9	TGTGCCAGCAGGGGTCCAAACCGCCGGGACGGGGAGAATGAGCAGTTCTTC	CASRGPNRRDGENEQFF
.	.	TRBJ1-6	TRBV19	TGTGCCAGTAGTATTTTCGGACAGCAAAATTCACCCCTCCACTTT	CASSIFGQQNSPLHF
many	.	TRBJ2-3	TRBV7-2	TGTGCCAGCAGCTTCGACCGAGACAGGCCTTACACAGATACGCAGTATTTT	CASSFDRDRPYTDTQYF
few	.	TRBJ2-1	TRBV6-2/TRBV6-3	TGTGCCAGCAGTTACTCGATAAAAAGTGAGCAGTTCTTC	CASSYSIKSEQFF
.	.	TRBJ1-1	TRBV4-1	TGCGCCAGCGGCCAAGATTACGTAGAGAACACTGAAGCTTTCTTT	CASGQDYVENTEAFF
.	TRBD1	TRBJ1-1	TRBV4-1	TGCGCCAGCAGCCAAGATAACAGGGGAATGAACACTGAAGCTTTCTTT	CASSQDNRGMNTEAFF
.	.	TRBJ1-6	TRBV11-2	TGTGCCAGCAGCCTCTACCAGTCGGCGGCAAAGTCCTATAATTCACCCCTCCACTTT	CASSLYQSAAKSYNSPLHF
few	.	TRBJ1-1	TRBV20-1	TGCAGTGCGATCGGGACTCTCGAACATGAGGCAAAAGCTTTCTTT	CSAIGTLEHEAKAFF
few	TRBD1	TRBJ1-1	TRBV15	TGTGCCACCAGCAGTCACGGGACAGGGCGTTTTTGGGAAGCTTTCTTT	CATSSHGTGRFWEAFF
.	.	TRBJ2-7	TRBV25-1	TGTGCCAGCAGTTCACCGACAGTCACCGGCTCCTACGAGCAGTACTTC	CASSSPTVTGSYEQYF
few	TRBD1	TRBJ2-2	TRBV9	TGTGCCAGCAGCGGGGGACAGGGGGCAGACACCGGGGAGCTGTTTTTT	CASSGGQGADTGELFF
many	TRBD1	TRBJ1-6	TRBV7-2	TGTGCCAGCAGCTCCCAATCAGGGGGCGCGGGTAATTCACCCCTCCACTTT	CASSSQSGGAGNSPLHF
few	TRBD1	TRBJ2-5	TRBV7-8	TGTGCCAGCAGCCCCCAAAGGGACAGCGAAGAGACCCAGTACTTC	CASSPQRDSEETQYF
.	.	TRBJ2-1	TRBV4-1	TGCGCCAGCAGCCCCGGACTTCTATCCTACAATGAGCAGTTCTTC	CASSPGLLSYNEQFF
.	TRBD1	TRBJ2-5	TRBV20-1	TGCAGTGCTGAGCGGGACAGGGGGCGAGAGACCCAGTACTTC	CSAERDRGRETQYF
.	.	TRBJ2-7	TRBV7-9	TGTGCCAGCAGCAGGGACGGGGTCTACGAGCAGTACTTC	CASSRDGVYEQYF
.	TRBD1	TRBJ1-2	TRBV27	TGTGCCAGCAGTTCGTACACAGGGGTAAACTATGGCTACACCTTC	CASSSYTGVNYGYTF
few	.	TRBJ2-7	TRBV5-1	TGCGCCAGCTCCTTGGGGTCTGGAGGAGAGCAGTACTTC	CASSLGSGGEQYF
.	.	TRBJ1-5	TRBV12-5	TGTGCTAGTGGTTTCGGCAGGGGTGATCAGCCCCAGCATTTT	CASGFGRGDQPQHF
few	.	TRBJ2-1	TRBV19	TGTGCCAGCCAATTAGAACCTCCCTACAATGAGCAGTTCTTC	CASQLEPPYNEQFF
.	.	TRBJ2-7	TRBV20-1	TGCAGTGCTAGAGATGGGGCGGCGATTAACTACGAGCAGTACTTC	CSARDGAAINYEQYF
.	.	TRBJ2-1	TRBV27	TGTGCCAGCAGTTTTTACGGGGGAAATGAGCAGTTCTTC	CASSFYGGNEQFF
few	TRBD1	TRBJ1-4	TRBV7-9	TGTGCCAGCAGCCCACGCCGGGGGGGGACAGATGAAAAACTGTTTTTT	CASSPRRGGTDEKLFF
once	.	TRBJ1-4	TRBV7-6	TGTGCCAGCAGCTTTGACAACGGGGGGGGTATTCAGACAACTAATGAAAAACTGTTTTTT	CASSFDNGGGIQTTNEKLFF
once	.	TRBJ2-2	TRBV7-4	TGTGCCAGCAGTCGACTTGTTCCCAGGGAGCTGTTTTTT	CASSRLVPRELFF
.	.	TRBJ2-7	TRBV2	TGTGCCAGCACGGGCGGGGACGGGCAGTACTTC	CASTGGDGQYF
.	.	TRBJ1-3	TRBV7-9	TGTGCCAGCAGTCACAGGGATGGAAACACCATATATTTT	CASSHRDGNTIYF
few	.	TRBJ1-1	TRBV6-6	TGTGCCAGCAGCCCCGGGCCTAGAGCTTTCTTT	CASSPGPRAFF
few	.	TRBJ1-3	TRBV7-2	TGTGCCAGCAGCTACAAGACAGGAGATACGACTCAAAACACCATATATTTT	CASSYKTGDTTQNTIYF
.	.	TRBJ2-7	TRBV19	TGTGCCAGCGCGGCGCAGGGGAAAATCGAGCAGTACTTC	CASAAQGKIEQYF
.	.	TRBJ2-1	TRBV14	TGTGCCAGCAGCCAATGGGGGGCCACCTACAATGAGCAGTTCTTC	CASSQWGATYNEQFF
.	.	TRBJ2-3	TRBV27	TGTGCCAGCAGTCTAGACGATGGAGGCACAGATACGCAGTATTTT	CASSLDDGGTDTQYF
.	.	TRBJ2-3	TRBV27	TGTGCCAGCACCCCGGGGGTGGAGCGGAACACAGATACGCAGTATTTT	CASTPGVERNTDTQYF
many	.	TRBJ1-3	TRBV7-2	TGTGCCAGCAGCTTAGTGTGGGGGAGAGCTGGAAACACCATATATTTT	CASSLVWGRAGNTIYF
few	.	TRBJ1-5	TRBV7-8	TGTGCCAGCAGCTTAGGGCCCAGGGAGGCCAATCAGCCCCAGCATTTT	CASSLGPREANQPQHF
few	.	TRBJ1-1	TRBV6-6	TGTGCCAGCAGTTACCTGGGACCCAAGAACACTGAAGCTTTCTTT	CASSYLGPKNTEAFF
few	.	TRBJ2-2	TRBV5-5	TGTGCCAGCAGCTTGGAGCGGGCCAATACCGGGGAGCTGTTTTTT	CASSLERANTGELFF
many	TRBD2	TRBJ2-1	TRBV7-2	TGTGCCAGCAGCTTAACCCTAGCGGGGGTTAATGAGCAGTTCTTC	CASSLTLAGVNEQFF
once	.	TRBJ2-5	TRBV7-3	TGTGCCAGCAGCCCCAGGGTAAACCCGGGGGAAGAGACCCGGTACTTC	CASSPRVNPGEETRYF
few	.	TRBJ2-2	TRBV19	TGTGCCAGTATACATGGGAAGGAGCTGTTTTTT	CASIHGKELFF
.	.	TRBJ1-1	TRBV6-1	TGTGCCAGCAGTGAAGCGCCGGGGACTGAAGCTTTCTTT	CASSEAPGTEAFF
few	TRBD2	TRBJ2-7	TRBV6-1	TGTGCCAGCAGTGGACTAGCGGTTTACTCCTACGAGCAGTACTTC	CASSGLAVYSYEQYF
many	.	TRBJ1-2	TRBV7-6	TGTGCCAGCAGCTTTGGGGGTGGGGGCCCCCACTATGGCTACACCTTC	CASSFGGGGPHYGYTF
.	.	TRBJ1-3	TRBV9	TGTGCCAGCAGCTCCGAGGGCGGGGGAAACACCATATATTTT	CASSSEGGGNTIYF
.	.	TRBJ2-3	TRBV5-1	TGCGCCAGCAGCTTGGGACAGGGCCGGGGGGATACGCAGTATTTT	CASSLGQGRGDTQYF
few	.	TRBJ1-6	TRBV6-1	TGTGCCAGCAGTGAGGATACCGACGATCCCCTCCACTTT	CASSEDTDDPLHF